This paragraph reports one T cell receptor beta chain. MiXCR, applied by TCRdb to the RT-PCR reads, yields one record per CDR3 protein. The data show about 500,000 distinct CDR3 sequences, 16% seen once. V lost 5 bases to trimming and J lost 0 bases, with 13 bases between them. Germline CDR1 reads KGHDR; CDR2 reads SFDVKD. The CDR3 totals 16 residues. The sample originates from a study of response to subunit inactivated influenza vaccine. The sequencing here drew on CD4+ T cells sorted from PBMCs, taken approximately 25 months after vaccination. The chain combines TRBV24-1 with TRBJ2-1; D perhaps matches TRBD1 (6 bases). This receptor was identified in a man between 50 and 75 years old who received an inactivated influenza vaccine. CDR3 sequence reads: CATSGTEPSSYNEQFF. CDR3 sequence (DNA): TGTGCCACCAGTGGGACAGAGCCCAGCTCCTACAATGAGCAGTTCTTC.